This TCR beta chain was captured by sequencing in a study of blood T cell repertoires in COVID-19. Study at large: Collection of acute and convalescent COVID-19 samples took place in the United States, Italy and Spain. Sources were T cells, B-cell-depleted T cells, or PBMCs; the material itself was cDNA or gDNA.

The germline V and J ends were trimmed by 1 base and 4 bases, with 15 bases remaining between them. Germline V gene lookup returns CDR1 LNHDA and CDR2 SQIVND (reference sequence). The CDR3 consists of 16 residues. Authors' data handling: Reference gene primer amplification in the assay estimated nucleated cell counts. Clones were sequenced by immunoSEQ multiplex PCR, and TCRdb holds only the in-frame ones, with some missing. For V, J and clone size, that table is used; D and trimming come from the DNA. In the table there are 290,000 or so clones, around 90% of which are singletons. The rearrangement links TRBV19 to TRBJ2-3, with D perhaps matching TRBD2 (6 bases). Sequencing was done on a sample of peripheral blood. This receptor was taken from a man aged 18 to 29 with active or convalescent COVID-19. CDR3 coding DNA: TGTGCCAGTAGTATAGCAGCCGGGGGACCCCCAGATACGCAGTATTTT. Translation gives CASSIAAGGPPDTQYF.